The clone carrying this T cell receptor beta chain occurred a few times. Its target is not known. This sample is drawn from a study of shared clonotypes between healthy human individuals. General observations from the study: Large depth notwithstanding, sorted-subset sequencing proved incomplete by rarefaction.

At the deep level, the assay was run. The repertoire was sequenced with immunoSEQ multiplex PCR; TCRdb's copy has only in-frame clones and lacks some. Found here are 550,000 to 850,000 clones, about 74% of them singletons; the top ten hold more than 1.5%. V gave up 8 bases and J gave up 0 bases, with 11 bases separating them. The CDR3 contains 14 residues. The V gene's germline CDR1 is SGHVS and CDR2 FNYEAQ. The V gene is TRBV7-6, the J gene TRBJ2-1, with D perhaps assigned TRBD1 or TRBD2 (5 bases each). The clonotype originates from a woman in her thirties in good health. The sequencing sample was made of memory CD4+ T cells sorted from blood. The sample's subset: CD45RA-negative fraction. The CDR3 loop reads CASARGGSYNEQFF. Here the CDR3 DNA reads TGTGCCAGCGCGAGGGGTGGCTCCTACAATGAGCAGTTCTTC.